Detailed here is one T cell receptor beta chain. What it binds is unknown. This specimen belongs to a study of identical twins. One entry per CDR3 protein, called by TCRdb with MiXCR from the 5' RACE reads. The table includes under 400,000 distinct CDR3 sequences, approximately 8.7% detected once. Study-wide results and limits: It was possible that invariant MAIT and iNKT cells partly confounded the zero-insertion analyses.

The sequenced material came from naive T cells sorted from blood. The receptor's source is a woman aged 45-59 years in good health.

As DNA, the CDR3 is TGTGCCAGCAGCAGGGGGCCAACAGATTACAATGAGCAGTTCTTC. It encodes CASSRGPTDYNEQFF. The chain uses TRBV7-3 and TRBJ2-1, with TRBD1 matching over 7 bases. V lost 5 bases to trimming and J lost 4 bases; unmatched junction nucleotides: 8. CDR1 SGHTA and CDR2 FQGTGA come from the germline V gene. The CDR3 contains 15 residues. Full variable domain (rest looked up from reference TRBV7-3 and TRBJ2-1): GAGVSQTPSNKVTEKGKYVELRCDPISGHTALYWYRQSLGQGPEFLIYFQGTGAADDSGLPNDRFFAVRPEGSVSTLKIQRTERGDSAVYLCASSRGPTDYNEQFFGPGTRLTVL.